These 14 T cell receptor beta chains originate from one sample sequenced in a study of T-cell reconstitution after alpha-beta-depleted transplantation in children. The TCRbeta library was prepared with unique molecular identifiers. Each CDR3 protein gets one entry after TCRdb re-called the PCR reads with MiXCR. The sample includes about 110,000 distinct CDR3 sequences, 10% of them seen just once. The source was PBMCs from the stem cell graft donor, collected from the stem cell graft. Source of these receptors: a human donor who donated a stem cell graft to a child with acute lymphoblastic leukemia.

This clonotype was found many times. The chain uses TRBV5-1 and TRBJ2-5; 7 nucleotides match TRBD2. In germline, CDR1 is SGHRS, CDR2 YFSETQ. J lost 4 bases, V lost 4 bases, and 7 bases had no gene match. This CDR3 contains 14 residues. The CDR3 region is CASSPGGSVETQYF. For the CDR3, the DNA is TGCGCCAGCAGCCCGGGAGGTAGCGTAGAGACCCAGTACTTC.

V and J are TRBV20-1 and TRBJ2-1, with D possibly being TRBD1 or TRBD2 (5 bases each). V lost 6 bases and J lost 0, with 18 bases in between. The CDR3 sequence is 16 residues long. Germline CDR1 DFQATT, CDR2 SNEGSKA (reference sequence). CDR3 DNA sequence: TGCAGTGCCTGGGCCCAGGGTCGGGGCTCCTACAATGAGCAGTTCTTC. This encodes CSAWAQGRGSYNEQFF.

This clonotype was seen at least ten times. CDR3 nucleotides: TGTGCCAGCTCACCCAAGAGACAGGGGGCGGGTGAGCAGTACTTC. Amino acid sequence: CASSPKRQGAGEQYF. This chain links TRBV18 with TRBJ2-7, with 10 bases lining up with TRBD1. With 3 bases clipped from V and 7 bases from J, the junction kept 9 bases outside the gene matches. The CDR3 loop spans 15 amino acids. In germline, CDR1 is KGHSH, CDR2 LQKENI.

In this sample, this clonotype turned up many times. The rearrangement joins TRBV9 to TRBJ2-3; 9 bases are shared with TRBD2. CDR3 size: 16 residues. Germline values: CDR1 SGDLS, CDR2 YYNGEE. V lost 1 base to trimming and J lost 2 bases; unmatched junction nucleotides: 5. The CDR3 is CASSVLAGDFTDTQYF. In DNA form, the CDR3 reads TGTGCCAGCAGCGTATTAGCGGGAGACTTCACAGATACGCAGTATTTT.

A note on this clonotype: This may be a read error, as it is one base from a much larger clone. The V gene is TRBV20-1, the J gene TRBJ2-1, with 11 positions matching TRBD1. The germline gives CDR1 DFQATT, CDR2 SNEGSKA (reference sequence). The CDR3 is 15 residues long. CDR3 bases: TGCTGTGCTCCGCAGGGACAGGGGGGCTCCAATGAGCAGTTCTTC. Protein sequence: CCAPQGQGGSNEQFF.

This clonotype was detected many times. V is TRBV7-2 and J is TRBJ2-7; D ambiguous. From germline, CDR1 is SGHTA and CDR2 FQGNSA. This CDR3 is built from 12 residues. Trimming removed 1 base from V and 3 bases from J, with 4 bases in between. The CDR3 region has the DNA TGTGCCAGCAGCTTAGGGGTCTACGAGCAGTACTTC. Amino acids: CASSLGVYEQYF.

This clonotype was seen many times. CDR3 DNA: TGTGCCAGCAGTGAAGTAAGGGACAGGGGTTTTTTAGCCAAAAACATTCAGTACTTC. It encodes CASSEVRDRGFLAKNIQYF. This chain links TRBV6-1 with TRBJ2-4, with TRBD1 matching 10 bases. Trimming took 1 base from V and 0 from J; bases not matched to a gene: 9. Germline V gene lookup returns CDR1 MNHNS and CDR2 SASEGT. The CDR3 runs 19 residues.

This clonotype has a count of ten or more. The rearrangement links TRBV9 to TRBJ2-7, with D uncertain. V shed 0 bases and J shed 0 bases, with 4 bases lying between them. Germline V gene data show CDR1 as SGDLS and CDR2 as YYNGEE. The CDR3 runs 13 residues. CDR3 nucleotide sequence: TGTGCCAGCAGCGTAGACAGCTCCTACGAGCAGTACTTC. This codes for CASSVDSSYEQYF.

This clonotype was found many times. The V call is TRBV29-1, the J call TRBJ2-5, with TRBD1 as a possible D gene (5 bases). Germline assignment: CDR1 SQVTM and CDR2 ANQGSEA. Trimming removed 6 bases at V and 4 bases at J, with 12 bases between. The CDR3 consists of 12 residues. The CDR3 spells CSVGQSSETQYF. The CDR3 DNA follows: TGCAGCGTGGGGCAGTCGTCAGAGACCCAGTACTTC.

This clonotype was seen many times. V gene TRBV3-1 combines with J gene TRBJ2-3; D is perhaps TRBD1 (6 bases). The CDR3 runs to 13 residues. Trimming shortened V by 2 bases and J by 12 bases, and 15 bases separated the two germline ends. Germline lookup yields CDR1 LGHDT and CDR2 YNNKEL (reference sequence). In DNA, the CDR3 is TGTGCCAGCAGCCAACTGAGGGCAGGGGCCCAGTATTTT. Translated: CASSQLRAGAQYF.

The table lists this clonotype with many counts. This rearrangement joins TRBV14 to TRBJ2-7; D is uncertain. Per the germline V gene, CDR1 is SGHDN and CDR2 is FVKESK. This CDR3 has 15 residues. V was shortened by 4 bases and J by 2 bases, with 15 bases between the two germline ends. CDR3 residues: CASSPVGGRAYEQYF. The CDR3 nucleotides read TGTGCCAGCAGCCCTGTGGGCGGTCGGGCCTACGAGCAGTACTTC. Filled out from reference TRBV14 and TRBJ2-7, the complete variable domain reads EAGVTQFPSHSVIEKGQTVTLRCDPISGHDNLYWYRRVMGKEIKFLLHFVKESKQDESGMPNNRFLAERTGGTYSTLKVQPAELEDSGVYFCASSPVGGRAYEQYFGPGTRLTVT.

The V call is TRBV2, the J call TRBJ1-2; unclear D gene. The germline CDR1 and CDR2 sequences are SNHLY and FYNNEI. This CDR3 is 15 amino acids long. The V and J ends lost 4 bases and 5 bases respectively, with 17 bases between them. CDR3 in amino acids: CASSASRSVGYGYTF. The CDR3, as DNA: TGTGCCAGCAGTGCGAGTCGAAGTGTAGGGTATGGCTACACCTTC.

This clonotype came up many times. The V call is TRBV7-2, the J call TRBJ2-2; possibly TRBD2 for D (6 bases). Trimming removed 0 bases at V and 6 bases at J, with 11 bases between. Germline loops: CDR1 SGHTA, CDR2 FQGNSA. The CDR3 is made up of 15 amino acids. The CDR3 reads CASSLAGGLAGELFF. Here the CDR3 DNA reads TGTGCCAGCAGCTTAGCCGGGGGTTTGGCCGGGGAGCTGTTTTTT.

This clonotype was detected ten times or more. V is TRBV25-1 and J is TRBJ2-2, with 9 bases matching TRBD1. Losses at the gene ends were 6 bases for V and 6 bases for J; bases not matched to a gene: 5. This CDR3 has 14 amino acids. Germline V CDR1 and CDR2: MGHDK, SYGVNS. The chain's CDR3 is CASSRTGEAGELFF. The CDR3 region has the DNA TGTGCCAGCAGCAGGACAGGGGAAGCCGGGGAGCTGTTTTTT.